This TCR beta chain was sequenced in a study of early T cells in non-severe SARS-CoV-2 infection. About the study: Bulk RNA taken from unsorted whole blood was sequenced, leaving chains unpaired.

The library protocol tagged individual cDNA molecules with unique molecular identifiers. TCRdb re-called the 5' RACE reads through MiXCR, storing one row per CDR3 protein. The repertoire consists of tens of thousands of distinct CDR3 sequences, with 7.5% to 9% occurring once and the leading ten covering 3.5% to 5%. This receptor was taken from an adult who was a healthcare worker with PCR-confirmed SARS-CoV-2 infection or an uninfected control (not recorded which). The starting material was whole blood, obtained at baseline.

The CDR3 here is CSAIDQLGHSQPQHF. CDR3 DNA sequence: TGCAGTGCTATCGATCAGCTCGGGCATAGTCAGCCCCAGCATTTT. The chain carries TRBV20-1 and TRBJ1-5, with D unresolved. This CDR3 contains 15 residues. Trimming shortened V by 4 bases and J by 6 bases, and 19 bases separated the two germline ends. Germline V gene data show CDR1 as DFQATT and CDR2 as SNEGSKA (reference sequence).